These T cell receptor beta chains were read from a single sample in a study of T cells after yellow fever vaccination. A single record per CDR3 protein comes from TCRdb applying MiXCR to the 5' RACE reads. The sample yields more than 120,000 distinct CDR3 sequences, 6.5% to 8.5% seen once. The sample here was CD4+ T cells sorted from PBMCs, taken 5 days after the yellow fever booster vaccination. All receptors derive from a man younger than 45 who received the YFV17D yellow fever vaccine. Both conserved end residues are part of each CDR3. A D gene is named only where the DNA matches it firmly. The size entry is marked missing in some rows and otherwise reads once, few, many or a size class.

many | - | 13 | TRBJ2-5 | TRBV5-1 | TGCGCCAGCAGCTTGGTTCCACAAGAGACCCAGTACTTC | CASSLVPQETQYF
many | TRBD2 | 18 | TRBJ2-7 | TRBV14 | TGTGCCAGCAGCCCTGGGACTAGCGGGAAATTGTGGGGTGCCGAGCAGTACTTC | CASSPGTSGKLWGAEQYF
many | - | 16 | TRBJ2-1 | TRBV4-1 | TGCGCCAGCAGCCAAGAGCGGAGCGGAGCTTACAATGAGCAGTTCTTC | CASSQERSGAYNEQFF
many | - | 14 | TRBJ2-2 | TRBV29-1 | TGCAGCGTTGCAAGTCAGGGTGGTGTCGGGGAGCTGTTTTTT | CSVASQGGVGELFF
many | - | 16 | TRBJ2-3 | TRBV5-1 | TGCGCCAGCAGCTTTATGACAGGCCCACGGACAGATACGCAGTATTTT | CASSFMTGPRTDTQYF
many | - | 18 | TRBJ2-3 | TRBV4-3 | TGCGCCAGCAGCCAAGATCCCCCAAGATGGTCCGAGTCGGATACGCAGTATTTT | CASSQDPPRWSESDTQYF
many | - | 16 | TRBJ2-1 | TRBV5-1 | TGCGCCAGCAGCTTGGGTGCATTAAGCTCCTACAATGAGCAGTTCTTC | CASSLGALSSYNEQFF
many | TRBD1 | 14 | TRBJ2-7 | TRBV10-3 | TGTGCCATCAAAGGACAGGAGCGCCCTTACGAGCAGTACTTC | CAIKGQERPYEQYF
many | - | 13 | TRBJ2-5 | TRBV12-3/TRBV12-4 | TGTGCCAGCAGTTCAACGATCCGGGAGACCCAGTACTTC | CASSSTIRETQYF
many | - | 15 | TRBJ2-1 | TRBV10-3 | TGTGCCATCCGCGCTACTAGAACGGGGGACAATGAGCAGTTCTTC | CAIRATRTGDNEQFF
many | - | 11 | TRBJ2-7 | TRBV29-1 | TGCAGCGTTCGGGGCGGGGACGAGCAGTACTTC | CSVRGGDEQYF
many | TRBD1 | 18 | TRBJ1-4 | TRBV5-6 | TGTGCCAGCAGCTTGGGGTCCGCGACAGGGTGGATGGGTGAAAAACTGTTTTTT | CASSLGSATGWMGEKLFF
many | TRBD2 | 16 | TRBJ2-1 | TRBV12-3/TRBV12-4 | TGTGCCAGCAGTCCCCCCGGGGGGAGTAGCTACAATGAGCAGTTCTTC | CASSPPGGSSYNEQFF
few | TRBD2 | 16 | TRBJ2-1 | TRBV7-8 | TGTGCCAGCAGCTCTAGCCAGACTAGCAGGTACAATGAGCAGTTCTTC | CASSSSQTSRYNEQFF
many | - | 15 | TRBJ2-2 | TRBV5-1 | TGCGCCAGCAGCTTGAACACGGCGAACACCGGGGAGCTGTTTTTT | CASSLNTANTGELFF
many | - | 15 | TRBJ2-3 | TRBV20-1 | TGCAGTGCTAGGAGGGGTGCGATGAACACAGATACGCAGTATTTT | CSARRGAMNTDTQYF
many | TRBD2 | 15 | TRBJ2-2 | TRBV7-2 | TGTGCCACCTCAGGGCTAGCGGGAGCCAGCGGGGAGCTGTTTTTT | CATSGLAGASGELFF
few | TRBD2 | 15 | TRBJ2-1 | TRBV29-1 | TGCAGCGTTCCCCGGATGGGGAGGGAAAACAATGAGCAGTTCTTC | CSVPRMGRENNEQFF
few | TRBD1 | 19 | TRBJ2-4 | TRBV11-2 | TGTGCCAGCAGCTTAGACCCGGGACAGGGACGGGGGGCCAAAAACATTCAGTACTTC | CASSLDPGQGRGAKNIQYF
few | TRBD1 | 15 | TRBJ1-6 | TRBV7-2 | TGTGCCAGCAGCATTGGGACAGGGGGCGGTTCACCCCTCCACTTT | CASSIGTGGGSPLHF
- | - | 11 | TRBJ2-7 | TRBV28 | TGTGCCAGCGGGAGTCTGTACGAGCAGTACTTC | CASGSLYEQYF
many | - | 13 | TRBJ2-5 | TRBV24-1 | TGTGCCACCAGTGATCTAGTCGGGGAGACCCAGTACTTC | CATSDLVGETQYF
many | - | 15 | TRBJ2-1 | TRBV11-2 | TGTGCCAGCAGCCCCAGTTCGGGGCGGTCCAATGAGCAGTTCTTC | CASSPSSGRSNEQFF
many | TRBD2 | 14 | TRBJ2-7 | TRBV7-2 | TGTGCCAGCAGCCCTCCGGGACTAGGCTACGAGCAGTACTTC | CASSPPGLGYEQYF
many | - | 13 | TRBJ2-1 | TRBV5-1 | TGCGCCAGCAGCCCGATGAGGGGTGTTGAGCAGTTCTTC | CASSPMRGVEQFF
many | TRBD2 | 17 | TRBJ2-1 | TRBV4-2 | TGTGCCAGCAGCCAAGTCTGGGAGGCGGGAGGGGGAAATGAGCAGTTCTTC | CASSQVWEAGGGNEQFF
many | TRBD2 | 15 | TRBJ2-5 | TRBV7-2 | TGTGCCAGCAGCAATCTAGCGGGAGTTGGGGAGACCCAGTACTTC | CASSNLAGVGETQYF
- | - | 17 | TRBJ1-1 | TRBV20-1 | TGCTGTGCTAGAGATGCTGTTGGGGCAGGGAGGAACACTGAAGCTTTCTTT | CCARDAVGAGRNTEAFF
many | TRBD1 | 13 | TRBJ1-4 | TRBV28 | TGTGCCAGCAGGACAGGGGGGAATGAAAAACTGTTTTTT | CASRTGGNEKLFF
many | - | 13 | TRBJ1-4 | TRBV20-1 | TGCAGTGCTAGTTTGGTTCGAGGTGAAAAACTGTTTTTT | CSASLVRGEKLFF
- | - | 15 | TRBJ2-7 | TRBV5-4 | TGTGCCAGCAGCTTTAGAGGGACGGCTTCCTACGAGCAGTACTTC | CASSFRGTASYEQYF
many | - | 13 | TRBJ1-1 | TRBV7-9 | TGTGCCAGCAGCTTAGTGGGGAACACTGAAGTTTTCTTT | CASSLVGNTEVFF
many | - | 12 | TRBJ2-2 | TRBV12-3/TRBV12-4 | TGTGCCAGCAGTTTTCACACCGGGGAGCTGTTTTTT | CASSFHTGELFF
- | - | 16 | TRBJ2-5 | TRBV20-1 | TGCAGTGCGCTACCGGATTTGACCCCGGTTGAGGAGACCCAGTACTTC | CSALPDLTPVEETQYF
many | - | 13 | TRBJ2-7 | TRBV30 | TGTGCCTGCCCAAGAAATAGGGGCTACGAGCAGTACTTC | CACPRNRGYEQYF
many | TRBD2 | 12 | TRBJ2-5 | TRBV29-1 | TGCAGCGTCCAGGTGGGAGGGGAGACCCAGTACTTC | CSVQVGGETQYF
few | TRBD1 | 15 | TRBJ2-1 | TRBV20-1 | TGCAGTGTCAAACAGGGGGAGAGCCCCTACAATGAGCAGTTCTTC | CSVKQGESPYNEQFF
many | - | 14 | TRBJ1-4 | TRBV5-1 | TGCGCCAGCAGCTCTCAGGTGGCTAATGAAAAACTGTTTTTT | CASSSQVANEKLFF
many | - | 13 | TRBJ2-7 | TRBV10-3 | TGTGCCATCAGCACCGGGACGGACTACGAGCAGTACTTC | CAISTGTDYEQYF
many | TRBD1 | 19 | TRBJ1-2 | TRBV18 | TGTGCCAGCTCAAAATCGGGGACAGGGGGCACCTATAGGAACTATGGCTACACCTTC | CASSKSGTGGTYRNYGYTF
many | - | 18 | TRBJ2-1 | TRBV5-1 | TGCGCCAGCAGCTTGTATCGAGGGTGGGACTTCTCCTACAATGAGCAGTTCTTC | CASSLYRGWDFSYNEQFF
few | - | 14 | TRBJ1-5 | TRBV12-3/TRBV12-4 | TGTGCCAGCAGTTTACGGGACCTAAGGCAGCCCCAGCATTTT | CASSLRDLRQPQHF
many | - | 14 | TRBJ2-7 | TRBV3-1 | TGTGCCAGCAGCCGCTACTCGGAACCCGACGAGCAGTACTTC | CASSRYSEPDEQYF
many | - | 15 | TRBJ2-1 | TRBV7-2 | TGTGCCAGCAGCTTAGCGGGCGAACCGAGCAATGAGCAGTTCTTC | CASSLAGEPSNEQFF
many | - | 13 | TRBJ2-7 | TRBV29-1 | TGCAGCGTTGATCGAGGTGGGGGCTACGAGCAGTACTTC | CSVDRGGGYEQYF
many | - | 16 | TRBJ2-5 | TRBV20-1 | TGCAGTGCTAGTGATGGGAAGGGGCCTGTTGAAGAGACCCAGTACTTC | CSASDGKGPVEETQYF
- | TRBD1 | 15 | TRBJ2-7 | TRBV5-1 | TGCGCCAGCAGCCCTACCGGGACAGGGTACTACGAGCAGTACTTC | CASSPTGTGYYEQYF
- | - | 19 | TRBJ2-2 | TRBV7-8 | TGTGCCAGCAGCCTTCGAGACCTAGCGCTCGACCGGTATACCGGGGAGCTGTTTTTT | CASSLRDLALDRYTGELFF